A selection of T cell receptor beta chains follows, all from one sample in a study of human T cells and chemical hapten exposure. TCRdb reprocessed the RACE reads with MiXCR, giving one entry per CDR3 protein. The table lists about 120,000 distinct CDR3 sequences, approximately 14% of them singletons. Source: whole blood, taken in connection with sensitization to the hapten diphenylcyclopropenone (DPC). All receptors derive from a man aged 18-30 years with alopecia areata. Some clones in this sample may be carry-over from other donors' samples. Each CDR3 is given with its conserved first and last residue. D genes are given only for firm matches. Clone size is not always given. Where it is, it says once, few, many or a class for expanded clones.

j_call | clone_size | d_call | v_call | cdr3_nt | cdr3_aa
TRBJ2-1 | few | TRBD2 | TRBV19 | TGTGCCAGTAGTATAGGGACTAGCGGAGACAATGAGCAGTTCTTC | CASSIGTSGDNEQFF
TRBJ2-2 | . | . | TRBV6-5 | TGTGCCAGCACCTGGACAGCGAACACCGGGGAGCTGTTTTTT | CASTWTANTGELFF
TRBJ1-1 | . | . | TRBV4-1 | TGCGCCAGCAGCCAAGACCACACGTCCGGAACTGAAGCTTTCTTT | CASSQDHTSGTEAFF
TRBJ2-3 | . | . | TRBV3-1 | TGTGCCAGCAGCCTCGACCGGGACCCCACAGATACGCAGTATTTT | CASSLDRDPTDTQYF
TRBJ2-5 | many | . | TRBV2 | TGTGCCAGCAGTCAAAGCCAAGAGACCCAGTACTTC | CASSQSQETQYF
TRBJ2-5 | . | TRBD2 | TRBV6-5 | TGTGCCAGCAGTCCCAGGCGGGGGACCCAAGAGACCCAGTACTTC | CASSPRRGTQETQYF
TRBJ2-1 | few | . | TRBV29-1 | TGCAGCGCAGTTAGATCCTCTAGCGGTTGGGAAGGGGGGAACAATGAGCAGTTCTTC | CSAVRSSSGWEGGNNEQFF
TRBJ2-2 | many | . | TRBV29-1 | TGCAGCGTGCAGGGGACCCGGGAGCTGTTTTTT | CSVQGTRELFF
TRBJ2-7 | . | . | TRBV28 | TGTGCCAGCAGTTCCCCCAAGGGCGGTGGCCTGAACGAGCAGTACTTC | CASSSPKGGGLNEQYF
TRBJ1-1 | few | TRBD1 | TRBV6-2/TRBV6-3 | TGTGCCAGCAGTTACGCGGACAGGGACACTGAAGCTTTCTTT | CASSYADRDTEAFF
TRBJ1-5 | . | . | TRBV18 | TGTGCCAGCTCACCATCAGTCAGCAGTCAGCCCCAGCATTTT | CASSPSVSSQPQHF
TRBJ2-1 | . | . | TRBV5-1 | TGCGCCAGCAGCTTGGGACCAGCCGGAGACAATGAGCAGTTCTTC | CASSLGPAGDNEQFF
TRBJ2-5 | . | . | TRBV28 | TGTGCCAGCAAGGGTCAAGAGACCCAGTACTTC | CASKGQETQYF
TRBJ1-5 | few | . | TRBV25-1 | TGTGCCAGCAGTGATGCGGGACACCAGCCCCAGCATTTT | CASSDAGHQPQHF
TRBJ2-1 | few | . | TRBV3-1 | TGTGCCAGCAGCCTTCAGAGCTATGAGCAGTTCTTC | CASSLQSYEQFF
TRBJ1-4 | . | . | TRBV28 | TGTGCCAGCAGTTCGGGCGCCTCACTCTTAGAAAAACTGTTTTTT | CASSSGASLLEKLFF
TRBJ1-1 | . | . | TRBV20-1 | TGCAGTGCTAGAGATCCGGGGAAGAACACTGAAGCTTTCTTT | CSARDPGKNTEAFF
TRBJ1-2 | few | . | TRBV9 | TGTGCCAGCAGCGCGGCAGGGGACTTCTATGGCTACACCTTC | CASSAAGDFYGYTF
TRBJ1-2 | . | . | TRBV4-3 | TGCGCCAGCAGCCAAGATCAGGGAGCTAACTATGGCTACACCTTC | CASSQDQGANYGYTF
TRBJ2-2 | few | . | TRBV11-2 | TGTGCCAGCAGCTTAGGTCGGTACGGGGAGCTGTTTTTT | CASSLGRYGELFF
TRBJ1-4 | . | . | TRBV20-1 | TGCAGTGTAGGTGCAACTAATGAAAAACTGTTTTTT | CSVGATNEKLFF
TRBJ2-2 | . | . | TRBV11-2 | TGTGCCAGCAGCTTAGAGCGGGTCCACGGGGAGCTGTTTTTT | CASSLERVHGELFF
TRBJ1-4 | . | TRBD1 | TRBV6-5 | TGTGCCAGCAGAAGGGGGCAGACAGGACGTAATGAAAAACTGTTTTTT | CASRRGQTGRNEKLFF
TRBJ1-1 | . | TRBD1 | TRBV5-1 | TGCGCCAGCAGCCAAACAGGGGGGACAGAGAACACTGAAGCTTTCTTT | CASSQTGGTENTEAFF
TRBJ1-3 | . | . | TRBV18 | TGTGCCAGCTCACCACCGGGCAGGGTCGAAAACACCATATATTTT | CASSPPGRVENTIYF
TRBJ2-7 | . | TRBD1 | TRBV28 | TGTGCCAGCAGATATCGACAGGGACCCTACGAGCAGTACTTC | CASRYRQGPYEQYF
TRBJ1-1 | few | . | TRBV27 | TGTGCCAGCAGTTTAAAACTCGGGGAGAACACTGAAGCTTTCTTT | CASSLKLGENTEAFF
TRBJ2-3 | . | TRBD2 | TRBV7-7 | TGTGCCAGCAGCCCCCTCGCGGGGGGGGATGATACGCAGTATTTT | CASSPLAGGDDTQYF